Following are 14 T cell receptor beta chains from one sample sequenced in a study of cytomegalovirus exposure and HLA in healthy donors. It was with 60 Vbeta and 13 Jbeta primers that the PCR ran. Produced via immunoSEQ multiplex PCR; TCRdb's table is partial and in-frame only. Its table lists 150,000 to 200,000 clones. Sequences were obtained from PBMCs. The receptors derive from a woman aged 18-29 years in good health and CMV-seropositive.

The chain links TRBV2 to TRBJ2-2; possible D gene TRBD2, 5 bases. The germline V and J ends were trimmed by 3 bases and 2 bases, with 10 bases remaining between them. The CDR3 sequence is 15 residues long. Germline assignment: CDR1 SNHLY and CDR2 FYNNEI. The chain's CDR3 is CASSEQTTNTGELFF. The CDR3 DNA reads as TGTGCCAGCAGTGAGCAGACTACCAACACCGGGGAGCTGTTTTTT.

Concerning this clone itself: At one end, the junction sequence differs from germline, possibly due to a read error. The chain has TRBV7-7 and TRBJ2-1, with TRBD1 matching 8 bases. The germline V gene encodes CDR1 SSHAT and CDR2 FNYEAQ (reference sequence). The length of the CDR3 is 14 residues. Written as DNA, the CDR3 is TGTGCTAGCAGCCCAGGGGGCGCCTACAATGAGCAGTTCTTC. It yields the protein CASSPGGAYNEQFF. Full variable domain (outside the CDR3, taken from reference TRBV7-7 and TRBJ2-1): GAGVSQSPRYKVTKRGQDVTLRCDPISSHATLYWYQQALGQGPEFLTYFNYEAQPDKSGLPSDRFSAERPEGSISTLTIQRTEQRDSAMYRCASSPGGAYNEQFFGPGTRLTVL.

The CDR3 protein is CASSFGGTGGYTF. The CDR3 DNA sequence: TGTGCCAGCAGCTTCGGGGGGACAGGCGGCTACACCTTC. V is TRBV5-6 and J is TRBJ1-2, with TRBD1 identical over 8 bases. The V and J ends lost 2 bases and 8 bases, in that order; junction bases with no gene match: 5. The CDR3 is 13 amino acids. Germline CDR1 and CDR2: SGHDT and YYEEEE.

The chain recombines TRBV11-3 with TRBJ2-1, with TRBD1 matching over 9 bases. The CDR3 contains 15 residues. In germline, CDR1 is SGHNT, CDR2 YENEEA. The V and J ends lost 5 bases and 7 bases, in that order; junction bases with no gene match: 9. The CDR3 nucleotides read TGTGCCAGCAGCCCCGGGACAGGGAGAATGAATGAGCAGTTCTTC. Translating it yields CASSPGTGRMNEQFF.

The gene calls are TRBV2 and TRBJ1-4, with a weak D call TRBD1 (5 bases). The germline gives CDR1 SNHLY, CDR2 FYNNEI. The CDR3 covers 16 residues. Trimming left V 0 bases short and J 2 bases short, with 10 bases between. CDR3 in DNA: TGTGCCAGCAGTGAAGCGCTAGGGGTTACTAATGAAAAACTGTTTTTT. Its protein product is CASSEALGVTNEKLFF.

The chain joins TRBV5-5 to TRBJ1-4; D gene ambiguous. Germline assignment: CDR1 SGHKS and CDR2 YYEKEE (reference sequence). CDR3 size: 15 residues. V lost 0 bases, J lost 0 bases, and 6 bases lay in between. This CDR3 is CASSLDTTTNEKLFF. The CDR3, as DNA: TGTGCCAGCAGCTTGGACACCACAACTAATGAAAAACTGTTTTTT.

The rearrangement uses TRBV10-3 and TRBJ1-4; tentative D call: TRBD1 (5 bases). Germline lookup yields CDR1 ENHRY and CDR2 SYGVKD. This CDR3 has 14 residues. V shed 10 bases and J shed 3 bases, with 15 bases lying between them. CDR3 region: CASATGTANEKLFF. CDR3 bases: TGTGCCAGCGCAACCGGGACTGCTAATGAAAAACTGTTTTTT.

This CDR3 reads CAWRGQGVRNTIYF. The CDR3 DNA follows: TGTGCCTGGAGAGGACAGGGGGTGCGAAACACCATATATTTT. This chain uses TRBV30 with TRBJ1-3; TRBD1 matches 10 bases. After removal of 3 bases from V and 5 bases from J, the junction contained 4 bases not matched to a gene. Germline loops: CDR1 GTSNPN, CDR2 SVGIG (reference sequence). The CDR3 totals 14 residues.

V is TRBV5-1 and J is TRBJ2-5, with 8 bases matching TRBD1. This CDR3 contains 14 residues. Germline loops: CDR1 SGHRS, CDR2 YFSETQ. V lost 4 bases and J lost 4; bases outside the gene matches: 6. CDR3 region: CASSLQGGPETQYF. In DNA, the CDR3 is TGCGCCAGCAGCCTACAGGGGGGACCAGAGACCCAGTACTTC.

CDR3 nucleotide sequence: TGTGCCAGCAGCGTAACTATTGGCCCTCAAGAGACCCAGTACTTC. Its protein is CASSVTIGPQETQYF. The chain links TRBV9 to TRBJ2-5, with D unresolved. The ends were cut back, 1 base at V and 2 bases at J, with 12 bases in the middle. CDR1 SGDLS and CDR2 YYNGEE come from the germline V gene. The CDR3 runs 15 residues.

The chain employs TRBV7-3 and TRBJ2-3, with TRBD2 identical over 8 bases. The CDR3 is 17 amino acids. The V gene end was trimmed by 2 bases and the J gene end by 6 bases; junction bases not matched to a gene: 13. CDR1 and CDR2 (germline): SGHTA, FQGTGA. The CDR3 nucleotides are TGTGCCAGCAGCTTACGTCTGATCGGGGGGGGCCGGGATACGCAGTATTTT. Amino acids: CASSLRLIGGGRDTQYF.

V gene TRBV19 combines with J gene TRBJ2-5; maybe TRBD2 (6 bases). The DNA end favors TRBJ2-7, so the J call may be wrong. The CDR3 is 14 residues long. CDR1 and CDR2 (germline): LNHDA, SQIVND (reference sequence). The CDR3 loop is CASSPGVLGYEQYF. The CDR3 coding sequence is TGTGCCAGTAGTCCGGGAGTATTGGGCTACGAGCAGTACTTC.

The chain uses TRBV4-3 and TRBJ2-1; 7 nucleotides agree with TRBD2. Trimming cost V 0 bases and J 2 bases; bases outside gene matches: 4. The CDR3 is 16 amino acids. CDR1 and CDR2 from the germline V gene are LGHNA and YSLEER. CDR3 sequence: CASSQDGRGAYNEQFF. CDR3 in DNA: TGCGCCAGCAGCCAAGATGGACGGGGGGCCTACAATGAGCAGTTCTTC.

J is TRBJ2-2 and V is TRBV30; possibly TRBD2 for D (5 bases). The V gene's germline CDR1 is GTSNPN and CDR2 SVGIG (reference sequence). The V end was cut by 3 bases, the J end by 4 bases, with 9 bases between. The CDR3 length is 13 residues. CDR3 region: CAWRSRATGELFF. CDR3 sequence (DNA): TGTGCCTGGAGGTCGAGGGCCACCGGGGAGCTGTTTTTT.